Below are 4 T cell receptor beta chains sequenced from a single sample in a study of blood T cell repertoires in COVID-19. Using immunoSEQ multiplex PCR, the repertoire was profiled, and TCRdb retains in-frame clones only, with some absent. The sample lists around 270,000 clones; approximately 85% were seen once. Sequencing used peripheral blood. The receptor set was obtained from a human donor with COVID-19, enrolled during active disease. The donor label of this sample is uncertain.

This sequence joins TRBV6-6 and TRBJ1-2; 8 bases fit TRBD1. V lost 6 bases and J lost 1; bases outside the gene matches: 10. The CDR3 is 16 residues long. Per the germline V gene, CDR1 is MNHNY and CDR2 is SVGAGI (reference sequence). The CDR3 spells CASSREPGGRNYGYTF. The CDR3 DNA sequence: TGTGCCAGCAGCCGAGAGCCAGGGGGCCGTAACTATGGCTACACCTTC.

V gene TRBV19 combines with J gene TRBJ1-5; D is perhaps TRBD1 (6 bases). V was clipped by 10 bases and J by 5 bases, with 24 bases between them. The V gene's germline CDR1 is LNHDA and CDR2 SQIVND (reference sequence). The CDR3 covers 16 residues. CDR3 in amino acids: CATDQGWVPLHQPQHF. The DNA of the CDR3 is TGTGCCACCGATCAGGGGTGGGTTCCGTTGCATCAGCCCCAGCATTTT.

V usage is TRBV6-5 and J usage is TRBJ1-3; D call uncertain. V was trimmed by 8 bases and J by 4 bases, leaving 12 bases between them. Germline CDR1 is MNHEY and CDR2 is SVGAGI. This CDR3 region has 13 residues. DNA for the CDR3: TGTGCCAGCCGCCCAGTACCGGGAAACACCATATATTTT. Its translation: CASRPVPGNTIYF.

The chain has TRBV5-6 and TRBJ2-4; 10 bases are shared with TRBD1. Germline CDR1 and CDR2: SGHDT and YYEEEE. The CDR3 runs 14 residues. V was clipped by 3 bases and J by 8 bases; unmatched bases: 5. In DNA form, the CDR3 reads TGTGCCAGCAGCTCCGGGACAGGGGTAGACATTCAGTACTTC. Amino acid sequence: CASSSGTGVDIQYF. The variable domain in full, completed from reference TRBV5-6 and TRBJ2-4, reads DAGVTQSPTHLIKTRGQQVTLRCSPKSGHDTVSWYQQALGQGPQFIFQYYEEEERQRGNFPDRFSGHQFPNYSSELNVNALLLGDSALYLCASSSGTGVDIQYFGAGTRLSVL.